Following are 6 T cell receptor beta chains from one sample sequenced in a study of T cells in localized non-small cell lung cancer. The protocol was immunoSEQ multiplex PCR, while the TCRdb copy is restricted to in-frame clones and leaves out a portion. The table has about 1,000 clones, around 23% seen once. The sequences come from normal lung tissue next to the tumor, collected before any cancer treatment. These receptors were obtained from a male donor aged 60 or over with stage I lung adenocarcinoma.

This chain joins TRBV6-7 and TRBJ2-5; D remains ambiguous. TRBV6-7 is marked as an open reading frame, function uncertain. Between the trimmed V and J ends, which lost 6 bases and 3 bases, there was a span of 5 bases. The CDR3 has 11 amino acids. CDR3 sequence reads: CASSNEETQYF. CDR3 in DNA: TGTGCCAGCAGCAACGAAGAGACCCAGTACTTC.

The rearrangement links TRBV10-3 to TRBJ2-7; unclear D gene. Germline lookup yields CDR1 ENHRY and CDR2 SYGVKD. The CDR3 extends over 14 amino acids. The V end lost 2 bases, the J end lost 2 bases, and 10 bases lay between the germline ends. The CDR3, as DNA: TGTGCCATCAGTGAGGCTGGACCCGCCTACGAGCAGTACTTC. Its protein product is CAISEAGPAYEQYF.

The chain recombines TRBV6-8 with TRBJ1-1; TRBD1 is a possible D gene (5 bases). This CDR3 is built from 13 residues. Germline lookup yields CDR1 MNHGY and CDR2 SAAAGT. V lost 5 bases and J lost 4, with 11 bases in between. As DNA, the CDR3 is TGTGCCAGCAGTCCGGCCGGGGGCACTGAAGCTTTCTTT. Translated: CASSPAGGTEAFF.

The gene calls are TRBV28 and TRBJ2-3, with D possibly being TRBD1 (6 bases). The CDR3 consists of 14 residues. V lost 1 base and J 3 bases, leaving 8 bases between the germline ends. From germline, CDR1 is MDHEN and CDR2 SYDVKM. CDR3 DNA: TGTGCCAGCAGTTTATTACAGGGAACAGATACGCAGTATTTT. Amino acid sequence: CASSLLQGTDTQYF.

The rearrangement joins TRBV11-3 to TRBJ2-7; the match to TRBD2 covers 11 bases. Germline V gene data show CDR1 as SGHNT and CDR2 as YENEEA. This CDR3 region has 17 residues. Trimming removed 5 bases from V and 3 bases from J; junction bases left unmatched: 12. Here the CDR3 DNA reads TGTGCCAGCAGCCAGGGACTAGCGGAGGGCCCTCTCTACGAGCAGTACTTC. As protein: CASSQGLAEGPLYEQYF.

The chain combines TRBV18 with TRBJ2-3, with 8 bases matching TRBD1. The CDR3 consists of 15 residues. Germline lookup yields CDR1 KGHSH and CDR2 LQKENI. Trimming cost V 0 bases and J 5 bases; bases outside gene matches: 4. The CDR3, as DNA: TGTGCCAGCTCACCACCGGCAGGGGGCAAAGATACGCAGTATTTT. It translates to CASSPPAGGKDTQYF.